This T cell receptor (beta chain) was recovered during a study of blood T cell repertoires in COVID-19. The CDR3 length is 17 residues. V was clipped by 3 bases and J by 8 bases, with 22 bases between them. The germline V gene encodes CDR1 MGHRA and CDR2 YSYEKL. Data came from immunoSEQ multiplex PCR; TCRdb stores just in-frame clones and leaves some out. The data hold about 110,000 clones, with about three quarters observed a single time. This receptor was taken from a woman in her thirties or forties with acute or convalescent COVID-19. Sequencing was performed on peripheral blood. The chain is built from TRBV4-1 and TRBJ1-4; D possibly corresponds to TRBD1 (5 bases). The CDR3 nucleotides are TGCGCCAGCAGCCATCAGGTGGAGCGGGGGTTTCGGGAAAAACTGTTTTTT. This codes for CASSHQVERGFREKLFF.